What follows describes a single T cell receptor (beta chain). The source of the sample is a study of blood T cell repertoires in COVID-19. Looking at the study overall: The United States, Italy and Spain supplied acute and convalescent COVID-19 samples. PBMCs, B-cell-depleted T cells, or T cells provided the cDNA or gDNA that made up the material.

Authors' analysis steps: How many nucleated cells were present was estimated from reference gene primer amplification. Sequencing used immunoSEQ multiplex PCR; TCRdb keeps in-frame clones, though not all of them. The V and J calls and clone size are taken from that table; D and trimming were inferred from the DNA. The sample consists of roughly 380,000 clones, approximately 90% of them appearing once. Sequencing was done on a sample of peripheral blood. The TCR was taken from a middle-aged woman with COVID-19, enrolled during active disease.

CDR3 region: CASSELFNSPLHF. The CDR3 region has the DNA TGTGCCAGCAGTGAACTATTCAATTCACCCCTCCACTTT. The rearrangement links TRBV6-1 to TRBJ1-6; D is undetermined. From germline, CDR1 is MNHNS and CDR2 SASEGT. This CDR3 comprises 13 residues. V lost 2 bases to trimming and J lost 7 bases, with 6 bases between them.